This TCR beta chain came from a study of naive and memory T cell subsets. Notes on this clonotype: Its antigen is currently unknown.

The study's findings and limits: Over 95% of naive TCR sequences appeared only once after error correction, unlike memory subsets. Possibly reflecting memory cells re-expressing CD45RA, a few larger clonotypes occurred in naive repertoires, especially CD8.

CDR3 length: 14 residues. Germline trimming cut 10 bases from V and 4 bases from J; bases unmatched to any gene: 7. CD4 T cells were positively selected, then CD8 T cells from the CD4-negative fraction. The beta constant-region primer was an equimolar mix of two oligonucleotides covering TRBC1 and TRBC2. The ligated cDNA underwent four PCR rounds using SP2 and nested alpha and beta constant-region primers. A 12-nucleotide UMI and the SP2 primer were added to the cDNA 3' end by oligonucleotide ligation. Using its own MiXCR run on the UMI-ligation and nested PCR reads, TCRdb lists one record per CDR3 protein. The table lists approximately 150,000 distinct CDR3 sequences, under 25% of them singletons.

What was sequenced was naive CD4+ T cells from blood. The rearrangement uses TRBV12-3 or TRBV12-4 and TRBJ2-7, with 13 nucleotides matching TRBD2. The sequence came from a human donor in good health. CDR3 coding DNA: TGTGCCACTGGGACTAGCGGGATTGGGTACGAGCAGTACTTC. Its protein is CATGTSGIGYEQYF.